This T cell receptor beta chain was documented in a study of blood T cell repertoires in COVID-19. Across the study: The United States, Italy and Spain were the sources of the acute and convalescent COVID-19 samples.

Cohorts were determined from participant-reported clinical history. The recovered donors of Cohort 3 showed two negative PCRs, clearance, or symptom resolution. The CDR3 is 14 residues long. Unmatched junction bases numbered 5, after V lost 5 bases and J lost 7 bases. Germline assignment: CDR1 KGHDR and CDR2 SFDVKD. Some clones are missing from TCRdb's copy, which holds only in-frame ones; the method was immunoSEQ multiplex PCR. The sample includes some 530,000 clones, roughly nine tenths of them seen just once. The sequenced sample was PBMCs or T cells enriched from blood (not recorded which). The chain recombines TRBV24-1 with TRBJ2-2; 8 positions agree with TRBD1. The TCR sequence derives from a woman aged 55-75 years who had recovered from COVID-19. The CDR3 is CATSATGTGGELFF. CDR3 bases: TGTGCCACCAGTGCGACAGGGACAGGCGGGGAGCTGTTTTTT.